What follows describes a single T cell receptor beta chain. These data come from a study of T cell changes during pregnancy in multiple sclerosis. Trimming left V 7 bases short and J 1 base short, with 15 bases between. CDR3 length equals 15 residues. CDR1 is MDHEN, CDR2 SYDVKM, per germline. Generated by immunoSEQ multiplex PCR, the TCRdb table keeps only in-frame clones and is missing some. Here the sample spans roughly 60,000 clones, 90% being singletons. Sequencing was performed on CD4+ T cells from peripheral blood mononuclear cells, taken in the first trimester of pregnancy. The chain is built from TRBV28 and TRBJ2-3; D possibly corresponds to TRBD1 (6 bases). The sequence came from a female donor with multiple sclerosis, enrolled in a pregnancy study. DNA of the CDR3: TGTGCCAGCAAATCAGGGGATCCCCGCACAGATACGCAGTATTTT. Translation gives CASKSGDPRTDTQYF.